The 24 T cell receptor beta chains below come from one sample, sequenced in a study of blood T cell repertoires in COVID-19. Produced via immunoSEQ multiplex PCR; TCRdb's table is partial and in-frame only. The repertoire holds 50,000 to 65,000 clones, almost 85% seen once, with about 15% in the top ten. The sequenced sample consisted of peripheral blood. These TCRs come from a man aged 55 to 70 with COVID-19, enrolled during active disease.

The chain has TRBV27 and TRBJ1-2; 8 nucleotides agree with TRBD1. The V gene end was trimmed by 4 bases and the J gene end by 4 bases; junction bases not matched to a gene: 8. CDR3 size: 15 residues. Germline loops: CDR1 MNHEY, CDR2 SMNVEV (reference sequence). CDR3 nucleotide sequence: TGTGCCAGCAGTTCCAGACAGGGGAATTTCTATGGCTACACCTTC. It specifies CASSSRQGNFYGYTF.

The CDR3 sequence is CAWSSSGTGPQYF. The CDR3 DNA is TGTGCCTGGAGTTCATCCGGGACAGGGCCGCAGTACTTC. The chain combines TRBV30 with TRBJ2-7; TRBD1 matches at 9 bases. The CDR3 runs to 13 residues. J was trimmed by 9 bases and V by 2 bases; bases with no gene match: 8. Germline CDR1 GTSNPN, CDR2 SVGIG (reference sequence).

This CDR3 reads CAISESSAGGPDEQFF. The CDR3 DNA is TGTGCCATCAGTGAGTCATCGGCGGGAGGGCCCGATGAGCAGTTCTTC. The V and J genes are TRBV10-3 and TRBJ2-1, with 9 bases identical to TRBD2. J lost 8 bases, V lost 0 bases, and 8 bases had no gene match. CDR3 length: 16 residues. Germline CDR1 and CDR2: ENHRY and SYGVKD.

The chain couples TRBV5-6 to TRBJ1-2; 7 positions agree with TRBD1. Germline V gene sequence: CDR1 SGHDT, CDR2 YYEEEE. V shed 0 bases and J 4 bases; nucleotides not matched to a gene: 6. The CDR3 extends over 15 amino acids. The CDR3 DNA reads TGTGCCAGCAGCTTGGGAGGGGGCCCTGGCTATGGCTACACCTTC. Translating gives CASSLGGGPGYGYTF.

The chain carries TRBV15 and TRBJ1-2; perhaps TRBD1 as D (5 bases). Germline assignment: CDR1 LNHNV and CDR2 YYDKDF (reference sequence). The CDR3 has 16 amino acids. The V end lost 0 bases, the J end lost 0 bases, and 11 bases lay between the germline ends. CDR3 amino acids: CATSRDLTATNYGYTF. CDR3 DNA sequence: TGTGCCACCAGCAGAGATTTGACAGCAACTAACTATGGCTACACCTTC.

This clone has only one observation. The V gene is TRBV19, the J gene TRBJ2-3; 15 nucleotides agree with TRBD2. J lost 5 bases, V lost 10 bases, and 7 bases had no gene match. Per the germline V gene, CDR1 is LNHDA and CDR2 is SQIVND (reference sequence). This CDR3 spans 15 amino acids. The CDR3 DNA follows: TGTGCCACCCGGACTAGCGGGGGGGTAGGAGATACGCAGTATTTT. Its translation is CATRTSGGVGDTQYF.

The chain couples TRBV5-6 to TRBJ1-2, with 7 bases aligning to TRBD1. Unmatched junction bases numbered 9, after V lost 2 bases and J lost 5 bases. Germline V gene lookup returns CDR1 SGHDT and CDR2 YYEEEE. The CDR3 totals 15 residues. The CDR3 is CASSFGQGVVYGYTF. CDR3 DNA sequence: TGTGCCAGCAGCTTTGGCCAGGGGGTTGTGTATGGCTACACCTTC.

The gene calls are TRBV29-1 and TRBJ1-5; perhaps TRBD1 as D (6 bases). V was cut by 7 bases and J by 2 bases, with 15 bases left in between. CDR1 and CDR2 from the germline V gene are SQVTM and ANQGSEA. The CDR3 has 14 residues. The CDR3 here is CSARTEFRNQPQHF. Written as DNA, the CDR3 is TGCAGCGCCAGGACAGAGTTTCGCAATCAGCCCCAGCATTTT.

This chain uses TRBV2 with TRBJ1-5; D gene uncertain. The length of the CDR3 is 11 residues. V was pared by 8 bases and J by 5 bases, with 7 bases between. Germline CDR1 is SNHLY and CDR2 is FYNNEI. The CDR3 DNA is TGTGCCAGCGGAGACGATCAGCCCCAGCATTTT. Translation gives CASGDDQPQHF.

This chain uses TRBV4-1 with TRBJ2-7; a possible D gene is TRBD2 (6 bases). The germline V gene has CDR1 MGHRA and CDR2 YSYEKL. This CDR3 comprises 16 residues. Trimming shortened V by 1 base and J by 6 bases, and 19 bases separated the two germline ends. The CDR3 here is CASSQVAGGTLFEQYF. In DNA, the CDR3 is TGCGCCAGCAGCCAAGTGGCTGGCGGGACCCTCTTCGAGCAGTACTTC.

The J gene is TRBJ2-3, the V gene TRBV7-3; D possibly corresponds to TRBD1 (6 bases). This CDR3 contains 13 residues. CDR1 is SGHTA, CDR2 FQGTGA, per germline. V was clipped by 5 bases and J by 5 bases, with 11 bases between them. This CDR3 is CASSRQVLDTQYF. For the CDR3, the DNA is TGTGCCAGCAGCCGACAGGTCCTAGATACGCAGTATTTT.

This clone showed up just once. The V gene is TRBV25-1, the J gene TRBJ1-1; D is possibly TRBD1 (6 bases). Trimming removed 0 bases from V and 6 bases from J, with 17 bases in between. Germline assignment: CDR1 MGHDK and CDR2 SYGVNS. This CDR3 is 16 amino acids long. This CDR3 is CASSEYISQGSAEAFF. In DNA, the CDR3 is TGTGCCAGCAGTGAATATATTTCTCAGGGGTCAGCTGAAGCTTTCTTT.

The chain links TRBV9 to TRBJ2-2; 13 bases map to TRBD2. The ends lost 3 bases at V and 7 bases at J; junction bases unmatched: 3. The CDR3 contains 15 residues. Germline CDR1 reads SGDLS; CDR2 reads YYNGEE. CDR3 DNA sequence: TGTGCCAGCAGCGACGGACTAGCGGGAGACGGGGAGCTGTTTTTT. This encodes CASSDGLAGDGELFF.

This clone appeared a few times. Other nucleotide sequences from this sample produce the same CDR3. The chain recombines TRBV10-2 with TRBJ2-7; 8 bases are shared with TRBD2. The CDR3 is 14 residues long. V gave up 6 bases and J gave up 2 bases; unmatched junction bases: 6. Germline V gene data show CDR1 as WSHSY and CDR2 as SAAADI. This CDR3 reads CASSFTSGPYEQYF. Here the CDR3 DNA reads TGCGCCAGCAGCTTCACTAGCGGTCCCTACGAGCAGTACTTC.

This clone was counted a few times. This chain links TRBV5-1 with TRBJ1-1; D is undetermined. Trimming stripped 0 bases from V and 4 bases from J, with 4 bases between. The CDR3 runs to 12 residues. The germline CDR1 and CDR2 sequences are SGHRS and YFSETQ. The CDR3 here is CASSLDLTEAFF. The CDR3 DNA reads TGCGCCAGCAGCTTGGATCTCACTGAAGCTTTCTTT.

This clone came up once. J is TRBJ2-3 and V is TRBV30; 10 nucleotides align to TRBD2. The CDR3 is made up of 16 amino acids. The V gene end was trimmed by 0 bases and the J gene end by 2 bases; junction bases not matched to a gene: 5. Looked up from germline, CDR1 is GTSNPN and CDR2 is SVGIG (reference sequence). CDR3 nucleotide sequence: TGTGCCTGGAGTGTAGGAGGACTAGCGGTCACAGATACGCAGTATTTT. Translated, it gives CAWSVGGLAVTDTQYF.

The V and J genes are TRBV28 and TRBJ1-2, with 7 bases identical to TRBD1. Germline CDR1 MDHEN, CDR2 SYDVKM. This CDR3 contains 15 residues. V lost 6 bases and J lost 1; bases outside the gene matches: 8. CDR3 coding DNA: TGTGCCAGCAGGGGGGGACAGCTGATTAACTATGGCTACACCTTC. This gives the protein CASRGGQLINYGYTF.

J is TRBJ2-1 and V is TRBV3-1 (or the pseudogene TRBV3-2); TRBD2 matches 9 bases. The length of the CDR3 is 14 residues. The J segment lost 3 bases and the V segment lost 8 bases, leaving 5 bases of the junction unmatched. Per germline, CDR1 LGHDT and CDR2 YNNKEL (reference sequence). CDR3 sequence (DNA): TGTGCCAGCCAGACTAGCGGACTCTACAATGAGCAGTTCTTC. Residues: CASQTSGLYNEQFF.

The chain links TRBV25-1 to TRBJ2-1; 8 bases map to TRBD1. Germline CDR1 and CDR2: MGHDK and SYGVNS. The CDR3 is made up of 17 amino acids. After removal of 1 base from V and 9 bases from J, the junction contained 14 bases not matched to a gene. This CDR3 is CASSEFFFGQGSGEQFF. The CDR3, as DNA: TGTGCCAGCAGTGAATTCTTCTTCGGACAGGGCTCTGGTGAGCAGTTCTTC.

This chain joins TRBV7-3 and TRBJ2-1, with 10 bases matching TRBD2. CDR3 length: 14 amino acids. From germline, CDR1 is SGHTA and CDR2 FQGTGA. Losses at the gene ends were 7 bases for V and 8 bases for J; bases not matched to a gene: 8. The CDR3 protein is CASKLAGGVYEQFF. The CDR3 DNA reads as TGTGCCAGCAAGTTAGCGGGAGGTGTTTATGAGCAGTTCTTC.

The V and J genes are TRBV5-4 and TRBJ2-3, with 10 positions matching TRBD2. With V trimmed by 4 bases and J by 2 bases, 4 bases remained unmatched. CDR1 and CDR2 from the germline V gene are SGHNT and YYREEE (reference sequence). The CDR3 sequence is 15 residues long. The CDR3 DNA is TGTGCCAGCAGCCGGACTAGCGGCATCACAGATACGCAGTATTTT. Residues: CASSRTSGITDTQYF.

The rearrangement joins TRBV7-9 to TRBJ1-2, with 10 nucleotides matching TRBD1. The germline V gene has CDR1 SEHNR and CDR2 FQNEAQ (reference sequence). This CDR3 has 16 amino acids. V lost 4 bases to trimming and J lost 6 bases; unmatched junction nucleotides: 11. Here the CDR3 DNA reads TGTGCCAGCAGCTCAACCGCGCCGACAGGGGGCGATGGCTACACCTTC. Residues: CASSSTAPTGGDGYTF.

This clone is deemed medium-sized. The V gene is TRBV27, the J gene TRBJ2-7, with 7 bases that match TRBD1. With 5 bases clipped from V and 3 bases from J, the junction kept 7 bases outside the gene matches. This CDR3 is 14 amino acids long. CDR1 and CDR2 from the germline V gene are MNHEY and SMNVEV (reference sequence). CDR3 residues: CASSPGTVRYEQYF. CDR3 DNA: TGTGCCAGCAGTCCCGGGACAGTCCGCTACGAGCAGTACTTC.

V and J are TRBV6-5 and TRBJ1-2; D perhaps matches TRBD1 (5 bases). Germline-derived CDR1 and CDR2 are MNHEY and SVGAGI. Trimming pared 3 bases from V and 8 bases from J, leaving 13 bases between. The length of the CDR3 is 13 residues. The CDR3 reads CASSYHGARGYTF. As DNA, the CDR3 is TGTGCCAGCAGTTATCATGGGGCTAGGGGCTACACCTTC.